These 6 T cell receptor beta chains originate from one sample sequenced in a study of molecular identifiers for immune sequencing clone quantification. TCRdb independently ran MiXCR on the PCR reads; one entry per CDR3 protein. This sample yields about 320,000 distinct CDR3 sequences, of which around a fifth are seen a single time; approximately 0.83% belongs to the top ten. The sequenced sample consisted of naive CD8+ T cells from blood, with Jurkat cell RNA spiked in. The subset was: FACS-sorted CD8+CD4-CCR7+CD45RA+ naive T cells. These receptors were obtained from a human donor in good health. Some libraries in this study had Jurkat cell RNA spiked in.

This clonotype was picked up many times. The chain is built from TRBV7-6 and TRBJ1-1, with 9 bases that match TRBD1. CDR1 and CDR2 from the germline V gene are SGHVS and FNYEAQ. The trim removed 3 bases at V and 5 bases at J, leaving 7 bases unmatched. The CDR3 length is 15 residues. The CDR3 region is CASSLGGQGYTEAFF. Written as DNA, the CDR3 is TGTGCCAGCAGCTTGGGGGGACAGGGATATACTGAAGCTTTCTTT.

This sequence joins TRBV7-9 and TRBJ1-5; D is possibly TRBD1 (5 bases). The V gene's germline CDR1 is SEHNR and CDR2 FQNEAQ (reference sequence). This CDR3 spans 13 amino acids. The CDR3 region has the DNA TGTGCTTCGGGGCAGGGCGGCAATCAGCCCCAGCATTTT. As protein: CASGQGGNQPQHF.

A note on this clonotype: Since a much larger clone is just one base distant, this may be a read error. CDR3 sequence reads: CACSSQGNVEKLFF. The CDR3 DNA reads TGTGCCTGCAGCTCACAGGGGAATGTTGAAAAACTGTTTTTT. This chain uses TRBV7-6 with TRBJ1-4; 7 bases match TRBD1. This CDR3 comprises 14 residues. The germline gives CDR1 SGHVS, CDR2 FNYEAQ.

In this sample, this clonotype turned up many times. This chain uses TRBV19 with TRBJ1-1; D remains unclear. Trimming removed 5 bases from V and 4 bases from J, with 8 bases in between. Germline CDR1 LNHDA, CDR2 SQIVND (reference sequence). This CDR3 is built from 12 residues. CDR3 nucleotides: TGTGCCAGTAGTGTGCTTGGCACTGAAGCTTTCTTT. Translating gives CASSVLGTEAFF.

This clonotype has ten or more counts. The chain couples TRBV5-1 to TRBJ2-7; TRBD1 matches at 10 bases. The CDR3 spans 16 residues. V lost 0 bases to trimming and J lost 5 bases; unmatched junction nucleotides: 8. Germline V gives CDR1 SGHRS, CDR2 YFSETQ. The DNA for the CDR3 is TGCGCCAGCAGCTTGGTTTCGGGACAGGGGTTCAACGAGCAGTACTTC. It translates to CASSLVSGQGFNEQYF.

The chain joins TRBV7-8 to TRBJ2-2; D remains unclear. Trimming left V 5 bases short and J 5 bases short, with 9 bases between. This CDR3 contains 13 residues. CDR1 is SGHVS, CDR2 FQNEAQ, per germline. The CDR3 region is CASSALNTGELFF. Written as DNA, the CDR3 is TGTGCCAGCAGCGCCCTTAATACCGGGGAGCTGTTTTTT.